This T cell receptor (beta chain) was captured by sequencing in a study of response to subunit inactivated influenza vaccine. Study findings and constraints: Each seasonal flu vaccination may recruit only limited new T cells, authors suggested.

Each CDR3 protein gets one entry after TCRdb re-called the RT-PCR reads with MiXCR. The sample includes 300,000 to 350,000 distinct CDR3 sequences, over 20% of them seen just once. This clonotype was counted only a few times. Its matching antigen is unknown. Trimming took 7 bases from V and 1 from J, leaving 11 bases between them. Germline V CDR1 and CDR2: SGHRS, YFSETQ. The CDR3 contains 13 residues. This clonotype was sampled from a man between 50 and 75 years old who received an inactivated influenza vaccine. The sample in question was PBMCs from blood, obtained less than 22 months after vaccination. The V gene is TRBV5-1, the J gene TRBJ1-1; the D is unclear. This chain's CDR3 is CASFDDGNTEAFF. The DNA for the CDR3 is TGCGCCAGCTTCGACGACGGGAACACTGAAGCTTTCTTT.